Below, 2 T cell receptor beta chains from the same sample are listed, as sequenced in a study of T cells in Graves' hyperthyroidism and ophthalmopathy. Using RNA transcripts as the source, TCR beta CDR3 regions were amplified. HTBI primers were employed in a first-round RT-PCR of the TCR CDR3. TCRdb ran MiXCR on the multiplex PCR reads and lists one entry per CDR3 protein. The sample has hundreds of thousands of distinct CDR3 sequences; about 45% are singletons. Sequencing was performed on peripheral blood or thyroid tissue (not recorded which). These TCRs come from an adult man with Graves' disease, either hyperthyroidism or ophthalmopathy (not recorded which).

This clonotype appeared a few times. The chain recombines TRBV11-2 with TRBJ1-1; D remains unclear. The CDR3 loop spans 17 amino acids. Germline CDR1 SGHAT, CDR2 FQNNGV. V lost 0 bases and J lost 1, with 15 bases in between. The CDR3 protein is CASSLDHAVNSNTEAFF. For the CDR3, the DNA is TGTGCCAGCAGCTTAGATCACGCAGTAAACTCGAACACTGAAGCTTTCTTT.

This clonotype was counted a single time. The gene calls are TRBV2 and TRBJ1-5, with D perhaps TRBD1 (5 bases). The CDR3 contains 13 residues. V dropped 5 bases and J dropped 8 bases, with 13 bases sitting between them. Germline V CDR1 and CDR2: SNHLY, FYNNEI. The DNA of the CDR3 is TGTGCCAGCAGTTTGACAGCTCTTGAGCCCCAGCATTTT. Encoded protein: CASSLTALEPQHF. The entire variable domain, with the rest obtained from reference TRBV2 and TRBJ1-5, is as follows: EPEVTQTPSHQVTQMGQEVILRCVPISNHLYFYWYRQILGQKVEFLVSFYNNEISEKSEIFDDQFSVERPDGSNFTLKIRSTKLEDSAMYFCASSLTALEPQHFGDGTRLSIL.